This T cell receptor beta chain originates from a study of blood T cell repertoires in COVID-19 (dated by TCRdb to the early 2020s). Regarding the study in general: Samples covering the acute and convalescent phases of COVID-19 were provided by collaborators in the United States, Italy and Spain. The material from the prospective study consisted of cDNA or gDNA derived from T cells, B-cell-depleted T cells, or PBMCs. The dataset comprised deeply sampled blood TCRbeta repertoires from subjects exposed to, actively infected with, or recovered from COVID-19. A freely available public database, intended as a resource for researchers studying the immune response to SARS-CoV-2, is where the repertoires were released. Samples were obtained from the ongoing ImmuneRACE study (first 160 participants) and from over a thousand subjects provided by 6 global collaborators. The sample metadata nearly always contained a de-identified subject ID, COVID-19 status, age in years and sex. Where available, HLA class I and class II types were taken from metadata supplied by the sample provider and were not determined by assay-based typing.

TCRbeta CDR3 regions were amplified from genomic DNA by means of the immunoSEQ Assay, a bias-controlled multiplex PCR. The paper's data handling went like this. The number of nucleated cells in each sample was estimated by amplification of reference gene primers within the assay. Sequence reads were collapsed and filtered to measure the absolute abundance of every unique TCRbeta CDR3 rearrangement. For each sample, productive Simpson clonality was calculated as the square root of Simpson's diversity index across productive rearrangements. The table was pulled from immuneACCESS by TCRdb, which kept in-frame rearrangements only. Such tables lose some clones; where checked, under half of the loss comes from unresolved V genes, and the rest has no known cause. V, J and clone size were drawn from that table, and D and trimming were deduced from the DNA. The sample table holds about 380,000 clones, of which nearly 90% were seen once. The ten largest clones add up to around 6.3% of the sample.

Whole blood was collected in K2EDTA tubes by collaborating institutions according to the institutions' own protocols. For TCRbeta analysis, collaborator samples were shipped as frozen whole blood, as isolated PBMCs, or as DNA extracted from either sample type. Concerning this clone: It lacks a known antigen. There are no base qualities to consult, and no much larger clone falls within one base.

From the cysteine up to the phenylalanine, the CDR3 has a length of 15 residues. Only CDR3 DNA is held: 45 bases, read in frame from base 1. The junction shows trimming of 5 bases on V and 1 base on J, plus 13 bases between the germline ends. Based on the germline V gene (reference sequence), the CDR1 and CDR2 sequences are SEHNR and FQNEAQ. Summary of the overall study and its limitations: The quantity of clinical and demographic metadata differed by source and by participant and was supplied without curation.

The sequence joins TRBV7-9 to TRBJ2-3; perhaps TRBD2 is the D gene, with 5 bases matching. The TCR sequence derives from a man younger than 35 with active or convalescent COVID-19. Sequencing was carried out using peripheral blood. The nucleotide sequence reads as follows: TGTGCCAGCAGCCAAGGCCTCGGGGGCACAGATACGCAGTATTTT. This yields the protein CASSQGLGGTDTQYF.